This T cell receptor beta chain emerged from a study of blood T cell repertoires in COVID-19. The CDR3 extends over 14 amino acids. The ends were cut back, 3 bases at V and 4 bases at J, with 13 bases in the middle. Germline loops: CDR1 SGHDN, CDR2 FVKESK. Clones were sequenced by immunoSEQ multiplex PCR, and TCRdb holds only the in-frame ones, with some missing. This sample has about 370,000 clones, with roughly 90% found just once. The sequence came from a woman between 25 and 40 years old with COVID-19, enrolled during active disease. The chain couples TRBV14 to TRBJ2-7, with no clear D. Sequencing input: peripheral blood. The CDR3 DNA reads as TGTGCCAGCAGCCATAAAGCGAAGGTATACGAGCAGTACTTC. It encodes CASSHKAKVYEQYF.